This T cell receptor (beta chain) was retrieved from a study of post-analysis software for immune sequencing data. On the study more broadly: Relapsing-remitting, secondary progressive and progressive-relapsing forms of multiple sclerosis all featured among disease courses.

Whole-study findings and limits: F-measure co-clustering was strong for batch-matched samples. Five or six TRBV segments, TRBV5-6, TRBV5-1 and TRBV20-1 among them, were found more frequent in patients than controls. Multiple sclerosis was associated with a significant reduction in normalized Chao1 diversity relative to controls.

Deletions cut 4 bases from V and 2 bases from J, with 16 bases between. This CDR3 has 16 amino acids. Germline V CDR1 and CDR2: SEHNR, FQNEAQ (reference sequence). The authors incorporated unique molecular identifiers into the TCR beta cDNA libraries. Around 500,000 cDNA molecules were obtained per 1 to 10 million input T cells. TCRdb fed the PCR reads into MiXCR, producing one record per CDR3 protein. The sample shows around 260,000 distinct CDR3 sequences, 36% of them seen only once. This clonotype was seen repeatedly, ten times or more. Its antigen remains unknown. The source is a girl aged 5 to 17 with multiple sclerosis. Specimen: blood. The chain carries TRBV7-9 and TRBJ2-3, with D perhaps matching TRBD2 (5 bases). The CDR3 loop reads CASSSRPDWYTDTQYF. CDR3 in DNA: TGTGCCAGCAGCTCCCGGCCGGACTGGTACACAGATACGCAGTATTTT. The full variable domain, in which reference TRBV7-9 and TRBJ2-3 provide the parts outside the CDR3, is DTGVSQNPRHKITKRGQNVTFRCDPISEHNRLYWYRQTLGQGPEFLTYFQNEAQLEKSRLLSDRFSAERPKGSFSTLEIQRTEQGDSAMYLCASSSRPDWYTDTQYFGPGTRLTVL.